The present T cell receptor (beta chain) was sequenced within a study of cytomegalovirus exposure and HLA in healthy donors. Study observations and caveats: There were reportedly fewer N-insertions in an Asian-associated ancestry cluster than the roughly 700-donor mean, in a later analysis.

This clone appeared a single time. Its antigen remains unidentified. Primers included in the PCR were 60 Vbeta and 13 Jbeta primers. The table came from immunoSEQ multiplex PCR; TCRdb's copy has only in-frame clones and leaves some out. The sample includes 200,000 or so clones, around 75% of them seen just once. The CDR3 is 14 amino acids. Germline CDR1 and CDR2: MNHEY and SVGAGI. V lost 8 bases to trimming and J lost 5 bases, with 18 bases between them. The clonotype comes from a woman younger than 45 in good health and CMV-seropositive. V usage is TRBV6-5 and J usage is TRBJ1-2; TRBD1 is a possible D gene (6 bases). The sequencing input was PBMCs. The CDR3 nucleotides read TGTGCCAGCTCCCGGACAGTAAGACAATATGGCTACACCTTC. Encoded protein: CASSRTVRQYGYTF.